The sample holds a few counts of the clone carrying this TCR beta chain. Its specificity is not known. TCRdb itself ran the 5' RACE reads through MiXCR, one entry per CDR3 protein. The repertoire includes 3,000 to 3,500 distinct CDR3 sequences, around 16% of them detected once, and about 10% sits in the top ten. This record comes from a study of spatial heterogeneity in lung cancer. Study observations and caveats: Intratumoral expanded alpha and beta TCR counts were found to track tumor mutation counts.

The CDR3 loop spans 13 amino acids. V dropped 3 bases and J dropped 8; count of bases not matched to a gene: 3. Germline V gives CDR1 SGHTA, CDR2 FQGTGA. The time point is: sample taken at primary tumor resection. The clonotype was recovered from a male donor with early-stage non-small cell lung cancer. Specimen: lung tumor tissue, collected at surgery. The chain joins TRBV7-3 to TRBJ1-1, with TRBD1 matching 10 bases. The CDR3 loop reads CASSFQGQGEAFF. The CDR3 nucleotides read TGTGCCAGCAGCTTCCAGGGACAGGGGGAAGCTTTCTTT.